Below are 8 T cell receptor beta chains sequenced from a single sample in a study of cytomegalovirus exposure and HLA in healthy donors. Primers: 60 Vbeta forward and 13 Jbeta reverse. Using immunoSEQ multiplex PCR, the repertoire was profiled, and TCRdb retains in-frame clones only, with some absent. The table has approximately 150,000 clones, 80% seen once. The sample taken for sequencing was PBMCs. All receptors derive from a man aged 40-55 years in good health and CMV-seronegative.

The chain has TRBV6-6 and TRBJ1-5; no clear D. Germline assignment: CDR1 MNHNY and CDR2 SVGAGI (reference sequence). The CDR3 extends over 15 amino acids. V shed 5 bases and J shed 1 base, with 12 bases lying between them. This chain's CDR3 is CASSPLAGSNQPQHF. DNA of the CDR3: TGTGCCAGCAGTCCCTTAGCGGGGAGCAATCAGCCCCAGCATTTT.

About this clone: At the DNA level, this CDR3 is encoded by other sequences in the same sample as well. J is TRBJ2-1 and V is TRBV6-4; D perhaps matches TRBD2 (6 bases). V was cut by 0 bases and J by 3 bases, with 6 bases left in between. The CDR3 totals 14 residues. Per germline, CDR1 MRHNA and CDR2 SNTAGT. The CDR3 sequence is CASSDSGGYNEQFF. CDR3 nucleotide sequence: TGTGCCAGCAGTGACTCGGGGGGCTACAATGAGCAGTTCTTC.

In its sample, this clone was seen a few times. This chain uses TRBV10-3 with TRBJ1-1, with D perhaps matching TRBD1 (5 bases). Per germline, CDR1 ENHRY and CDR2 SYGVKD. V was clipped by 5 bases and J by 5 bases, with 21 bases between them. The CDR3 extends over 16 amino acids. The CDR3 here is CAISPFSGRAGTEAFF. The DNA of the CDR3 is TGTGCCATCAGTCCATTTTCGGGGCGCGCGGGGACTGAAGCTTTCTTT.

The chain employs TRBV29-1 and TRBJ1-2, with 7 bases lining up with TRBD1. This CDR3 contains 13 residues. Per germline, CDR1 SQVTM and CDR2 ANQGSEA. V was clipped by 6 bases and J by 7 bases; unmatched bases: 11. CDR3: CSVVDRSRFGYTF. The CDR3 DNA is TGCAGCGTCGTGGACAGGTCCCGATTTGGCTACACCTTC.

This chain uses TRBV5-4 with TRBJ2-7; the match to TRBD1 covers 7 bases. V gave up 2 bases and J gave up 0 bases; unmatched junction bases: 5. The CDR3 is 15 amino acids. Germline lookup yields CDR1 SGHNT and CDR2 YYREEE (reference sequence). As DNA, the CDR3 is TGTGCCAGCAGCTTAGGGGGACAGAGCTCCTACGAGCAGTACTTC. Protein sequence: CASSLGGQSSYEQYF.

The sample holds a few counts of this clone. The chain employs TRBV18 and TRBJ1-1, with 7 bases identical to TRBD1. This CDR3 has 13 residues. Trimming removed 2 bases from V and 3 bases from J; junction bases left unmatched: 0. The germline V gene has CDR1 KGHSH and CDR2 LQKENI. Here the CDR3 reads CASSPTGDTEAFF. The CDR3 coding sequence is TGTGCCAGCTCACCAACAGGGGACACTGAAGCTTTCTTT.

This clone was observed a few times. J is TRBJ2-2 and V is TRBV29-1; 7 bases align to TRBD1. Germline loops: CDR1 SQVTM, CDR2 ANQGSEA. Germline trimming cut 4 bases from V and 4 bases from J; bases unmatched to any gene: 3. CDR3 size: 13 residues. Here the CDR3 reads CSVGQGVTGELFF. CDR3 DNA sequence: TGCAGCGTTGGGCAGGGGGTCACCGGGGAGCTGTTTTTT.

This clone was observed once. As DNA, the CDR3 is TGTGCCAGCAGGAGACTAGACAGGGGTCTCGGCGAGCAGTACTTC. Protein: CASRRLDRGLGEQYF. This chain joins TRBV6-5 and TRBJ2-7; 8 nucleotides line up with TRBD1. With 6 bases clipped from V and 6 bases from J, the junction kept 13 bases outside the gene matches. CDR3 length: 15 residues. Germline V CDR1 and CDR2: MNHEY, SVGAGI.